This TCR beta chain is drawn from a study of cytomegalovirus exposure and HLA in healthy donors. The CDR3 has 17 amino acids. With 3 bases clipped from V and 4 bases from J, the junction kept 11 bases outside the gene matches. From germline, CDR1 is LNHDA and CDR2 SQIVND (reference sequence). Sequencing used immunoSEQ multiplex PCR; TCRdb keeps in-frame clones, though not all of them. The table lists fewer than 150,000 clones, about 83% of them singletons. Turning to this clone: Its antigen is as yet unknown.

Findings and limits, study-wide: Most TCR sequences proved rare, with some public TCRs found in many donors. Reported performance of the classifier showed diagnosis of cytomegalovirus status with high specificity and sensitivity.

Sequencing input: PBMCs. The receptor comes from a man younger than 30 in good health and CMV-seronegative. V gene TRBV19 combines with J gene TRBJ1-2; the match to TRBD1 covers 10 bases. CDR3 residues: CASSIRTGGKGVYGYTF. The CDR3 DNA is TGTGCCAGTAGTATCAGGACAGGGGGAAAGGGCGTCTATGGCTACACCTTC.